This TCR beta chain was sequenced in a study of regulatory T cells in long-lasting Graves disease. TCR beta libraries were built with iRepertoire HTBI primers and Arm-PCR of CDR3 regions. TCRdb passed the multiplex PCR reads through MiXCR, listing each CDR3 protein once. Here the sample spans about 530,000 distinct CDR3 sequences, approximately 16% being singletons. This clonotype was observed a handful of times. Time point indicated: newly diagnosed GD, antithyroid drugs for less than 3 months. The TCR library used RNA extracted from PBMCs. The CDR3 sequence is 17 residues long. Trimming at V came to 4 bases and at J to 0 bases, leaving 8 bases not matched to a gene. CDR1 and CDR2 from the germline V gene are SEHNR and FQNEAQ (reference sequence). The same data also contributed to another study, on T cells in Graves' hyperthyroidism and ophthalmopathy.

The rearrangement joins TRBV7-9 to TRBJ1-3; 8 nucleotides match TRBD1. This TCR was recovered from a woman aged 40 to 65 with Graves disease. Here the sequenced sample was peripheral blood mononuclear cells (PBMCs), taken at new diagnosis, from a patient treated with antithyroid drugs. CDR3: CASSSARQGSSGNTIYF. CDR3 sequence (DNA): TGTGCCAGCAGCTCGGCCCGACAGGGGAGCTCTGGAAACACCATATATTTT.